These 8 T cell receptor beta chains were all obtained from the same sample, sequenced in a study of blood T cell repertoires in COVID-19. Measured with immunoSEQ multiplex PCR; TCRdb has only the in-frame clones, and not every one. The sample has about 140,000 clones, about 88% seen once; the top ten hold under 7%. The sequencing input was peripheral blood. These receptors originate from a human donor in a cohort sampled during active COVID-19.

The chain employs TRBV10-3 and TRBJ1-1; D is unresolved. Trimming removed 4 bases from V and 4 bases from J, with 4 bases in between. The CDR3 runs 11 residues. Germline V lookup: CDR1 ENHRY, CDR2 SYGVKD. The CDR3 spells CAISGATEAFF. The DNA for the CDR3 is TGTGCCATCAGTGGCGCCACTGAAGCTTTCTTT.

DNA of the CDR3: TGTGCCAGCAGCTTACAGGGTTCTGCTAACTATGGCTACACCTTC. This sequence encodes CASSLQGSANYGYTF. V gene TRBV7-3 combines with J gene TRBJ1-2; TRBD1 is a possible D gene (5 bases). V dropped 2 bases and J dropped 0 bases, with 10 bases sitting between them. The length of the CDR3 is 15 residues. Germline V lookup: CDR1 SGHTA, CDR2 FQGTGA. Together with reference TRBV7-3 and TRBJ1-2, the CDR3 gives the full variable domain: GAGVSQTPSNKVTEKGKYVELRCDPISGHTALYWYRQSLGQGPEFLIYFQGTGAADDSGLPNDRFFAVRPEGSVSTLKIQRTERGDSAVYLCASSLQGSANYGYTFGSGTRLTVV.

This clone was seen only a few times. This chain links TRBV5-6 with TRBJ1-1, with 7 positions matching TRBD1. The CDR3 is 15 residues long. Germline V gene data show CDR1 as SGHDT and CDR2 as YYEEEE. With V trimmed by 2 bases and J by 1 base, 5 bases remained unmatched. The CDR3 region is CASSFRDSGNTEAFF. In DNA, the CDR3 is TGTGCCAGCAGCTTCCGGGACAGTGGGAACACTGAAGCTTTCTTT.

The chain joins TRBV19 to TRBJ2-7; the match to TRBD2 covers 7 bases. There are 11 residues in the CDR3. Per the germline V gene, CDR1 is LNHDA and CDR2 is SQIVND (reference sequence). Germline trimming cut 10 bases from V and 6 bases from J; bases unmatched to any gene: 6. CDR3 loop: CATKAGTEQYF. In DNA form, the CDR3 reads TGTGCCACCAAAGCGGGGACCGAGCAGTACTTC.

This clone was counted only a few times. The chain recombines TRBV18 with TRBJ2-7; 10 bases align to TRBD1. The CDR3 loop spans 16 amino acids. Germline V gene data show CDR1 as KGHSH and CDR2 as LQKENI. Germline trimming cut 4 bases from V and 4 bases from J; bases unmatched to any gene: 10. As DNA, the CDR3 is TGTGCCAGCTCACTATTTACCGGGACAGGGGTTTACGAGCAGTACTTC. Its protein is CASSLFTGTGVYEQYF.

The rearrangement uses TRBV14 and TRBJ2-3; TRBD2 aligns across 7 bases. The CDR3 runs to 16 residues. The germline V gene has CDR1 SGHDN and CDR2 FVKESK. V shed 3 bases and J 1 base; nucleotides not matched to a gene: 7. The CDR3: CASSQGGRIGTDTQYF. The DNA of the CDR3 is TGTGCCAGCAGCCAGGGCGGGAGAATAGGCACAGATACGCAGTATTTT.

The chain uses TRBV6-5 and TRBJ2-7; TRBD1 aligns across 7 bases. The germline CDR1 and CDR2 sequences are MNHEY and SVGAGI. The CDR3 is 15 residues long. With 7 bases clipped from V and 4 bases from J, the junction kept 13 bases outside the gene matches. The CDR3: CASTRHRDSSYEQYF. As DNA, the CDR3 is TGTGCCAGCACGAGACACCGGGACAGTAGTTACGAGCAGTACTTC.

V usage is TRBV6-2 or TRBV6-3 and J usage is TRBJ2-1; 11 bases fit TRBD1. The CDR3 extends over 17 amino acids. V lost 2 bases and J lost 9; bases outside the gene matches: 12. Germline CDR1 MNHEY, CDR2 SVGEGT. The CDR3 loop is CASSYGEDRGLVGEQFF. DNA for the CDR3: TGTGCCAGCAGTTACGGGGAGGACAGGGGGCTCGTCGGTGAGCAGTTCTTC.